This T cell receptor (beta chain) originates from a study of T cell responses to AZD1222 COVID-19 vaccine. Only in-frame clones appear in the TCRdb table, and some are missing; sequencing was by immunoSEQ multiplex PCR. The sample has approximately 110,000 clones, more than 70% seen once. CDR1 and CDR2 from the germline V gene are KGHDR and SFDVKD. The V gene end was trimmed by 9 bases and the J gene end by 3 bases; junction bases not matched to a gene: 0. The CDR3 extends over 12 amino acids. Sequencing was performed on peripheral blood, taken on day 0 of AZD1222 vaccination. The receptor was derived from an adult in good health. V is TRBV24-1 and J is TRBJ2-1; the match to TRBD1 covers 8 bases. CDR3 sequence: CATGQGYNEQFF. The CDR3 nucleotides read TGTGCCACCGGACAGGGCTACAATGAGCAGTTCTTC.